The 23 T cell receptor beta chains in this list originate from one sample, sequenced in a study of cytomegalovirus exposure and HLA in healthy donors. This PCR relied on a set of 60 Vbeta primers and 13 Jbeta primers. The data were produced by immunoSEQ multiplex PCR, yet TCRdb's version contains in-frame clones alone and is incomplete. This sample has roughly 80,000 clones, with more than 55% found just once. The source material was PBMCs. The receptors were gathered from a man aged 55 to 70 in good health and CMV-seropositive.

The CDR3: CASSLARGRGTEAFF. CDR3 in DNA: TGTGCCAGCAGCTTAGCCAGGGGGCGGGGCACTGAAGCTTTCTTT. The chain carries TRBV7-2 and TRBJ1-1; 8 positions match TRBD1. The CDR3 extends over 15 amino acids. V shed 0 bases and J 4 bases; nucleotides not matched to a gene: 4. CDR1 is SGHTA, CDR2 FQGNSA, per germline. Using reference TRBV7-2 and TRBJ1-1 for the parts outside the CDR3, the full variable domain is GAGVSQSPSNKVTEKGKDVELRCDPISGHTALYWYRQSLGQGLEFLIYFQGNSAPDKSGLPSDRFSAERTGGSVSTLTIQRTQQEDSAVYLCASSLARGRGTEAFFGQGTRLTVV.

The V and J genes are TRBV2 and TRBJ2-5, with TRBD2 identical over 13 bases. The germline V gene encodes CDR1 SNHLY and CDR2 FYNNEI. The CDR3 is 15 residues long. V gave up 5 bases and J gave up 5 bases; unmatched junction bases: 5. The CDR3, as DNA: TGTGCCAGCAGTCTCGGACTAGCGGGAGTGGAGACCCAGTACTTC. This sequence encodes CASSLGLAGVETQYF.

This clone has just a few counts. This sequence joins TRBV30 and TRBJ1-4; 10 bases match TRBD1. V lost 0 bases, J lost 9 bases, and 4 bases stayed unmatched. CDR3 length equals 14 residues. Germline V gene sequence: CDR1 GTSNPN, CDR2 SVGIG (reference sequence). This CDR3 reads CAWSVGQGNQKLFF. The CDR3 DNA is TGTGCCTGGAGTGTGGGACAGGGGAATCAAAAACTGTTTTTT.

The CDR3 loop is CASSPQGNYGYTF. In DNA, the CDR3 is TGTGCCAGCAGCCCACAGGGGAACTATGGCTACACCTTC. The rearrangement links TRBV7-2 to TRBJ1-2, with 7 bases matching TRBD1. This CDR3 region has 13 residues. V trimming: 5 bases; J trimming: 2 bases; junction bases outside the gene matches: 2. Germline loops: CDR1 SGHTA, CDR2 FQGNSA.

The genes are TRBV28 and TRBJ2-1, with TRBD2 matching 11 bases. The trim removed 2 bases at V and 1 base at J, leaving 1 base unmatched. The germline V gene encodes CDR1 MDHEN and CDR2 SYDVKM. The CDR3 consists of 16 residues. The CDR3 here is CASSLTSGSSYNEQFF. The DNA for the CDR3 is TGTGCCAGCAGTTTAACTAGCGGGAGTTCCTACAATGAGCAGTTCTTC.

The gene calls are TRBV4-2 and TRBJ1-2; 7 bases map to TRBD1. After removal of 4 bases from V and 0 bases from J, the junction contained 11 bases not matched to a gene. This CDR3 is built from 17 residues. Germline V gene sequence: CDR1 LGHNA, CDR2 YNFKEQ. Here the CDR3 DNA reads TGTGCCAGCAGCCCAGATGCAGGGGGGATTACTAACTATGGCTACACCTTC. Translated, it gives CASSPDAGGITNYGYTF.

This clone was seen more than once but under ten times. The rearrangement links TRBV4-1 to TRBJ1-2; a possible D gene is TRBD1 (5 bases). V lost 0 bases to trimming and J lost 4 bases, with 9 bases between them. This CDR3 is built from 14 residues. The V gene's germline CDR1 is MGHRA and CDR2 YSYEKL. As DNA, the CDR3 is TGCGCCAGCAGCCAAGATGCCGACAGCTATGGCTACACCTTC. It yields the protein CASSQDADSYGYTF.

V gene TRBV19 combines with J gene TRBJ2-1; 12 nucleotides line up with TRBD2. CDR1 and CDR2 from the germline V gene are LNHDA and SQIVND (reference sequence). V was clipped by 4 bases and J by 6 bases; unmatched bases: 4. There are 15 residues in the CDR3. DNA for the CDR3: TGTGCCAGTAGTACCCTAGCGGGAGGGGTCAATGAGCAGTTCTTC. This translates into CASSTLAGGVNEQFF.

V gene TRBV30 combines with J gene TRBJ1-6; tentative D call: TRBD1 (5 bases). V gave up 1 base and J gave up 10 bases, with 17 bases separating them. CDR1 is GTSNPN and CDR2 is SVGIG in the germline V gene (reference sequence). This CDR3 is built from 15 residues. The CDR3 region has the DNA TGTGCCTGGAGTGGGCCGGGGGGTCTAGGGTCACCCCTCCACTTT. Its translation is CAWSGPGGLGSPLHF.

Only a few counts were recorded for this clone. This chain joins TRBV6-1 and TRBJ2-7; a possible D gene is TRBD1 (6 bases). This CDR3 has 14 residues. Trimming took 1 base from V and 4 from J, leaving 11 bases between them. The V gene's germline CDR1 is MNHNS and CDR2 SASEGT. CDR3 DNA: TGTGCCAGCAGTGAAGGAGTTGACAGGTACGAGCAGTACTTC. Amino acid sequence: CASSEGVDRYEQYF.

The chain uses TRBV5-1 and TRBJ2-7; D is undetermined. This CDR3 has 14 residues. Germline V gives CDR1 SGHRS, CDR2 YFSETQ. V shed 0 bases and J shed 0 bases, with 7 bases lying between them. As DNA, the CDR3 is TGCGCCAGCAGCTTGGTTTCTAGCTCCTACGAGCAGTACTTC. Its translation is CASSLVSSSYEQYF.

This clone was seen more than once but under ten times. V gene TRBV6-5 combines with J gene TRBJ1-1; D is unresolved. Germline lookup yields CDR1 MNHEY and CDR2 SVGAGI. The V end was cut by 0 bases, the J end by 2 bases, with 10 bases between. This CDR3 has 15 residues. The CDR3 coding sequence is TGTGCCAGCAGTTACTCGGCAGGCACAAACACTGAAGCTTTCTTT. It yields the protein CASSYSAGTNTEAFF.

This clone has more than one count but fewer than ten. The V gene is TRBV6-6, the J gene TRBJ2-4; D remains ambiguous. V was pared by 4 bases and J by 1 base, with 11 bases between. Germline CDR1 MNHNY, CDR2 SVGAGI (reference sequence). The CDR3 is 15 residues long. This CDR3 is CASSSFIGAKNIQYF. CDR3 in DNA: TGTGCCAGCAGTTCTTTCATCGGGGCCAAAAACATTCAGTACTTC.

For the CDR3, the DNA is TGTGCCAGCAGCTTAGGTGGGCGCAAAACCTACGAGCAGTACTTC. It is translated as CASSLGGRKTYEQYF. The V and J genes are TRBV7-2 and TRBJ2-7; D not certain. This CDR3 is built from 15 residues. The ends were cut back, 1 base at V and 2 bases at J, with 12 bases in the middle. Germline V gene data show CDR1 as SGHTA and CDR2 as FQGNSA. The complete variable domain, with remaining parts taken from reference TRBV7-2 and TRBJ2-7, reads GAGVSQSPSNKVTEKGKDVELRCDPISGHTALYWYRQSLGQGLEFLIYFQGNSAPDKSGLPSDRFSAERTGGSVSTLTIQRTQQEDSAVYLCASSLGGRKTYEQYFGPGTRLTVT.

V usage is TRBV7-2 and J usage is TRBJ2-1, with D possibly matching TRBD2 (5 bases). This CDR3 is 14 amino acids long. V was trimmed by 3 bases and J by 9 bases, leaving 15 bases between them. Germline assignment: CDR1 SGHTA and CDR2 FQGNSA. The CDR3 loop reads CASSLRASSLEQFF. The CDR3 DNA sequence: TGTGCCAGCAGCTTGCGGGCGAGTTCCCTTGAGCAGTTCTTC.

This clone is categorized as medium-sized. The CDR3 DNA reads as TGTGCCAGCAGCATCGGGACAGGATGGCGTGAGTACTTC. Translating it yields CASSIGTGWREYF. V usage is TRBV5-5 and J usage is TRBJ2-7; 8 bases align to TRBD1. Germline V lookup: CDR1 SGHKS, CDR2 YYEKEE (reference sequence). The CDR3 runs to 13 residues. J lost 11 bases, V lost 4 bases, and 11 bases had no gene match. The full variable domain, with the rest looked up from reference TRBV5-5 and TRBJ2-7, is DAGVTQSPTHLIKTRGQQVTLRCSPISGHKSVSWYQQVLGQGPQFIFQYYEKEERGRGNFPDRFSARQFPNYSSELNVNALLLGDSALYLCASSIGTGWREYFGPGTRLTVT.

V usage is TRBV7-8 and J usage is TRBJ2-2; unclear D gene. The CDR3 is 16 amino acids. Germline V gene sequence: CDR1 SGHVS, CDR2 FQNEAQ. Trimming pared 5 bases from V and 1 base from J, leaving 14 bases between. The DNA for the CDR3 is TGTGCCAGCAGCCCCCGCCGGTTCGTGAACACCGGGGAGCTGTTTTTT. This gives the protein CASSPRRFVNTGELFF.

This clone has more than one count but fewer than ten. The V call is TRBV14, the J call TRBJ2-1; 7 bases line up with TRBD1. The CDR3 consists of 16 residues. Germline CDR1 SGHDN, CDR2 FVKESK. J lost 12 bases, V lost 0 bases, and 14 bases had no gene match. The CDR3 sequence is CASSQDLRQGVDGQFF. CDR3 nucleotide sequence: TGTGCCAGCAGCCAAGATCTGCGACAGGGTGTCGACGGGCAGTTCTTC. Complete variable domain (other parts from reference TRBV14 and TRBJ2-1): EAGVTQFPSHSVIEKGQTVTLRCDPISGHDNLYWYRRVMGKEIKFLLHFVKESKQDESGMPNNRFLAERTGGTYSTLKVQPAELEDSGVYFCASSQDLRQGVDGQFFGPGTRLTVL.

The rearrangement uses TRBV5-6 and TRBJ2-3, with TRBD1 identical over 9 bases. The germline CDR1 and CDR2 sequences are SGHDT and YYEEEE. Trimming took 4 bases from V and 4 from J; bases not matched to a gene: 7. This CDR3 has 15 residues. The CDR3 sequence: CASSPLTGGPDTQYF. Written as DNA, the CDR3 is TGTGCCAGCAGCCCACTGACAGGGGGTCCAGATACGCAGTATTTT.

The chain recombines TRBV7-9 with TRBJ2-5, with D possibly being TRBD1 (6 bases). Between the trimmed V and J ends, which lost 3 bases and 2 bases, there was a span of 16 bases. Per germline, CDR1 SEHNR and CDR2 FQNEAQ (reference sequence). The length of the CDR3 is 16 residues. The CDR3 protein is CASSFGAGTPQETQYF. CDR3 bases: TGTGCCAGCAGCTTCGGAGCCGGGACACCTCAAGAGACCCAGTACTTC. The complete variable domain, with remaining parts taken from reference TRBV7-9 and TRBJ2-5, reads DTGVSQNPRHKITKRGQNVTFRCDPISEHNRLYWYRQTLGQGPEFLTYFQNEAQLEKSRLLSDRFSAERPKGSFSTLEIQRTEQGDSAMYLCASSFGAGTPQETQYFGPGTRLLVL.

V usage is TRBV29-1 and J usage is TRBJ1-2, with TRBD1 matching 7 bases. Trimming took 5 bases from V and 6 from J; bases not matched to a gene: 9. This CDR3 is 13 amino acids long. CDR1 SQVTM and CDR2 ANQGSEA come from the germline V gene. The CDR3 DNA follows: TGCAGCGTTCTGGAGGGGGCGTTAGATGGCTACACCTTC. Its protein product is CSVLEGALDGYTF.

The chain has TRBV9 and TRBJ1-1; TRBD1 aligns across 8 bases. Germline CDR1 SGDLS, CDR2 YYNGEE. CDR3 length: 14 residues. The V and J ends lost 0 bases and 4 bases, in that order; junction bases with no gene match: 2. This CDR3 reads CASSVATGGTEAFF. CDR3 coding DNA: TGTGCCAGCAGCGTAGCTACAGGGGGCACTGAAGCTTTCTTT.

This clone was seen a few times. The gene calls are TRBV5-1 and TRBJ1-1, with D uncertain. CDR3 length: 15 residues. Germline lookup yields CDR1 SGHRS and CDR2 YFSETQ. Trimming left V 0 bases short and J 11 bases short, with 20 bases between. The CDR3 sequence is CASSLDYSKLREAFF. In DNA form, the CDR3 reads TGCGCCAGCAGCTTGGATTACAGCAAACTAAGGGAGGCTTTCTTT.